One and the same sample provided the 32 T cell receptor beta chains below, sequenced in a study of T cells in Graves' hyperthyroidism and ophthalmopathy. From RNA transcripts, TCR beta CDR3 regions were amplified. The HTBI set primed first-round TCR CDR3 RT-PCR. TCRdb re-analysed the multiplex PCR reads in MiXCR, keeping a single row per CDR3 protein. The profile shows about 570,000 distinct CDR3 sequences, approximately 44% of them singletons. The sequenced sample was peripheral blood or thyroid tissue (not recorded which). Receptor source: an adult woman with Graves' disease, either hyperthyroidism or ophthalmopathy (not recorded which).

This clonotype was counted at least ten times. V is TRBV6-6 and J is TRBJ1-5; 10 nucleotides agree with TRBD1. The V segment lost 4 bases and the J segment 7 bases; nucleotides outside the gene matches: 7. This CDR3 spans 15 amino acids. Germline-derived CDR1 and CDR2 are MNHNY and SVGAGI (reference sequence). The CDR3 region has the DNA TGTGCCAGCAGTTTAGACAGGGGGCAGGGACAGCCCCAGCATTTT. This translates into CASSLDRGQGQPQHF.

The rearrangement links TRBV20-1 to TRBJ2-7; 8 nucleotides agree with TRBD2. Gene TRBJ2-5 matches the end of the DNA better, so the J call may be wrong. CDR3 length: 14 residues. Per germline, CDR1 DFQATT and CDR2 SNEGSKA (reference sequence). The CDR3 DNA follows: TGCAGTGCTCCCCCTCTCGCGGGGGGTTGGACCCAGTACTTC. Amino acid sequence: CSAPPLAGGWTQYF.

The table lists this clonotype with many counts. The CDR3 reads CSAQPSVSYEQYF. CDR3 nucleotide sequence: TGCAGTGCCCAACCTAGCGTATCGTACGAGCAGTACTTC. The chain employs TRBV20-1 and TRBJ2-7, with D perhaps matching TRBD2 (6 bases). V lost 6 bases to trimming and J lost 4 bases, with 16 bases between them. The CDR3 spans 13 residues. The germline V gene has CDR1 DFQATT and CDR2 SNEGSKA (reference sequence).

This clonotype occurred many times. The chain employs TRBV19 and TRBJ2-7, with 8 bases fitting TRBD1. Germline V lookup: CDR1 LNHDA, CDR2 SQIVND (reference sequence). The CDR3 covers 16 residues. V dropped 3 bases and J dropped 3; count of bases not matched to a gene: 10. CDR3 sequence reads: CASSMETGGSGYEQYF. The CDR3 DNA reads TGTGCCAGTAGTATGGAAACAGGGGGATCGGGCTACGAGCAGTACTTC. Based on the CDR3 plus reference TRBV19 and TRBJ2-7, the full variable domain is DGGITQSPKYLFRKEGQNVTLSCEQNLNHDAMYWYRQDPGQGLRLIYYSQIVNDFQKGDIAEGYSVSREKKESFPLTVTSAQKNPTAFYLCASSMETGGSGYEQYFGPGTRLTVT.

This clonotype was seen at least ten times. V and J are TRBV20-1 and TRBJ2-6, with D perhaps TRBD1 or TRBD2 (5 bases each). The germline gives CDR1 DFQATT, CDR2 SNEGSKA (reference sequence). The CDR3 sequence is 15 residues long. The V and J ends lost 1 base and 3 bases respectively, with 10 bases between them. The CDR3 sequence is CSARGGYVGANVLTF. The DNA of the CDR3 is TGCAGTGCTAGAGGGGGGTATGTTGGGGCCAACGTCCTGACTTTC.

This chain uses TRBV7-9 with TRBJ1-1, with a possible D match to TRBD1 (6 bases). The germline V gene encodes CDR1 SEHNR and CDR2 FQNEAQ (reference sequence). The CDR3 sequence is 14 residues long. Trimming removed 5 bases at V and 6 bases at J, with 16 bases between. The CDR3 DNA reads TGTGCCAGCAGCAACACGGGGGGCACCGCTGAAGCTTTCTTT. Amino acid sequence: CASSNTGGTAEAFF. The complete variable domain, with remaining parts taken from reference TRBV7-9 and TRBJ1-1, reads DTGVSQNPRHKITKRGQNVTFRCDPISEHNRLYWYRQTLGQGPEFLTYFQNEAQLEKSRLLSDRFSAERPKGSFSTLEIQRTEQGDSAMYLCASSNTGGTAEAFFGQGTRLTVV.

In its sample, this clonotype was seen many times. The chain is built from TRBV5-4 and TRBJ1-1; possibly TRBD1 for D (5 bases). Germline V lookup: CDR1 SGHNT, CDR2 YYREEE (reference sequence). The germline V and J ends were trimmed by 2 bases and 1 base, with 9 bases remaining between them. The CDR3 is made up of 14 amino acids. This chain's CDR3 is CASSFAQANTEAFF. The CDR3 DNA is TGTGCCAGCAGCTTTGCACAGGCGAACACTGAAGCTTTCTTT. The entire variable domain, with the rest obtained from reference TRBV5-4 and TRBJ1-1, is as follows: ETGVTQSPTHLIKTRGQQVTLRCSSQSGHNTVSWYQQALGQGPQFIFQYYREEENGRGNFPPRFSGLQFPNYSSELNVNALELDDSALYLCASSFAQANTEAFFGQGTRLTVV.

This clonotype was seen at least ten times. The J gene is TRBJ2-7, the V gene TRBV11-2, with 13 positions matching TRBD2. In germline, CDR1 is SGHAT, CDR2 FQNNGV. CDR3 size: 15 residues. V gave up 5 bases and J gave up 4 bases; unmatched junction bases: 5. CDR3 coding DNA: TGTGCCAGCAGCCTCCTGACTAGCGGGAGGTACGAGCAGTACTTC. It yields the protein CASSLLTSGRYEQYF.

This chain uses TRBV19 with TRBJ2-6; D is ambiguous. Germline CDR1 is LNHDA and CDR2 is SQIVND (reference sequence). The V and J ends lost 6 bases and 16 bases respectively, with 22 bases between them. The CDR3 runs 14 residues. The CDR3 here is CASSNARWSPELTF. CDR3 DNA: TGTGCCAGTAGCAACGCCCGATGGAGCCCAGAACTGACTTTC.

Notes on this clonotype: A single base separates this from a much larger clone, so it may be a read error. CDR3 coding DNA: TGTGCCAGCAGCCGCCAGAACAGGGGGTTTAACTATGGCTACACCTTC. Protein product: CASSRQNRGFNYGYTF. This sequence joins TRBV3-1 and TRBJ1-2, with 8 nucleotides matching TRBD1. Germline values: CDR1 LGHDT, CDR2 YNNKEL (reference sequence). The V and J ends lost 4 bases and 1 base, in that order; junction bases with no gene match: 8. This CDR3 is built from 16 residues.

There are many counts of this clonotype. The J gene is TRBJ1-6, the V gene TRBV3-1; perhaps TRBD1 as D (5 bases). Germline-derived CDR1 and CDR2 are LGHDT and YNNKEL (reference sequence). Between the trimmed V and J ends, which lost 4 bases and 5 bases, there was a span of 12 bases. The CDR3 has 15 residues. This CDR3 is CASSPLWGNNSPLHF. CDR3 nucleotides: TGTGCCAGCAGCCCTCTCTGGGGGAATAATTCACCCCTCCACTTT. Based on the CDR3 plus reference TRBV3-1 and TRBJ1-6, the full variable domain is DTAVSQTPKYLVTQMGNDKSIKCEQNLGHDTMYWYKQDSKKFLKIMFSYNNKELIINETVPNRFSPKSPDKAHLNLHINSLELGDSAVYFCASSPLWGNNSPLHFGNGTRLTVT.

The J gene is TRBJ1-2, the V gene TRBV7-2, with a possible D match to TRBD1 (6 bases). CDR1 and CDR2 (germline): SGHTA, FQGNSA. This CDR3 has 17 amino acids. V gave up 4 bases and J gave up 0 bases, with 18 bases separating them. The CDR3 DNA follows: TGTGCCAGCAGCTGGGGGGCGCCAGCACTACCTAACTATGGCTACACCTTC. It specifies CASSWGAPALPNYGYTF.

With respect to this clonotype: This may be a read error: a much more frequent sequence differs by one nucleotide. The V gene is TRBV3-1, the J gene TRBJ1-2; 8 positions agree with TRBD1. Germline V gene data show CDR1 as LGHDT and CDR2 as YNNKEL (reference sequence). This CDR3 contains 15 residues. CDR3 DNA: TGTACCAGCAGCCCCGATCCGACAGGGGACTATGGCTACACCTTC. Its protein is CTSSPDPTGDYGYTF.

The CDR3 nucleotides are TGTGCCAGTAGTCGCAGGGGACAGGCTTTCTTT. It specifies CASSRRGQAFF. The J gene is TRBJ1-1, the V gene TRBV19, with 7 bases fitting TRBD1. Looked up from germline, CDR1 is LNHDA and CDR2 is SQIVND (reference sequence). CDR3 size: 11 residues. J gave up 11 bases and V 5 bases, and 5 bases lay outside the gene matches.

In its sample, this clonotype was seen many times. The chain uses TRBV7-9 and TRBJ2-5, with no clear D. Trimming cost V 1 base and J 2 bases, with 11 bases left between them. CDR1 SEHNR and CDR2 FQNEAQ come from the germline V gene (reference sequence). The CDR3 spans 15 residues. As DNA, the CDR3 is TGTGCCAGCAGCTTAGGATACAAAGAACAAGAGACCCAGTACTTC. It translates to CASSLGYKEQETQYF.

This clonotype was seen just once. The V and J genes are TRBV7-9 and TRBJ2-5; 10 positions match TRBD2. The CDR3 is 15 residues long. In germline, CDR1 is SEHNR, CDR2 FQNEAQ (reference sequence). J was trimmed by 5 bases and V by 5 bases; bases with no gene match: 8. CDR3 amino acids: CASSPTSGMVETQYF. CDR3 nucleotide sequence: TGTGCCAGCAGCCCAACTAGCGGGATGGTGGAGACCCAGTACTTC.

This clonotype was observed at least ten times. This chain joins TRBV12-3 or TRBV12-4 and TRBJ1-2; the match to TRBD1 covers 8 bases. The CDR3 consists of 13 residues. V shed 7 bases, J shed 5 bases, and the junction held 6 bases outside the gene matches. The CDR3 loop is CASTPQGAYGYTF. The CDR3 coding sequence is TGTGCCAGCACCCCCCAGGGGGCATATGGCTACACCTTC.

This clonotype was detected many times. This chain uses TRBV7-6 with TRBJ2-7; the D is unclear. The CDR3 contains 14 residues. Germline V lookup: CDR1 SGHVS, CDR2 FNYEAQ. The V and J ends lost 5 bases and 6 bases respectively, with 17 bases between them. The chain's CDR3 is CASSPIYQSSEQYF. In nucleotides, the CDR3 is TGTGCCAGCAGCCCGATCTACCAGTCGAGCGAGCAGTACTTC.

The chain is built from TRBV30 and TRBJ1-1, with D perhaps TRBD1 (5 bases). The germline V and J ends were trimmed by 2 bases and 0 bases, with 10 bases remaining between them. CDR1 and CDR2 (germline): GTSNPN, SVGIG (reference sequence). The CDR3 runs 14 residues. CDR3 sequence reads: CAWSPDSLNTEAFF. The CDR3 DNA is TGTGCCTGGAGTCCCGACAGCCTGAACACTGAAGCTTTCTTT.

This rearrangement joins TRBV7-2 to TRBJ1-2; D is undetermined. Germline loops: CDR1 SGHTA, CDR2 FQGNSA. With 1 base removed from V and 8 bases from J, the gap between germline ends came to 11 bases. There are 13 residues in the CDR3. In DNA form, the CDR3 reads TGTGCCAGCAGCTTAGATAGGTCGTGGGGCTACACCTTC. It codes for CASSLDRSWGYTF.

This clonotype has at least ten counts. The genes are TRBV20-1 and TRBJ1-6; D not resolved. The CDR3 totals 14 residues. The germline V gene has CDR1 DFQATT and CDR2 SNEGSKA (reference sequence). The V and J ends lost 4 bases and 5 bases respectively, with 12 bases between them. The CDR3 loop is CSATYPGDNSPLHF. For the CDR3, the DNA is TGCAGTGCTACCTATCCAGGAGATAATTCACCCCTCCACTTT.

The gene calls are TRBV5-1 and TRBJ1-5; 8 bases fit TRBD1. CDR1 and CDR2 from the germline V gene are SGHRS and YFSETQ. This CDR3 has 15 amino acids. The ends lost 4 bases at V and 7 bases at J; junction bases unmatched: 10. CDR3 bases: TGCGCCAGCAGCGCCGAGACAGGGGTCGACCAGCCCCAGCATTTT. The encoded protein is CASSAETGVDQPQHF.

Comments on this clonotype: Possible read error: a much larger clone is one base away. This chain joins TRBV5-1 and TRBJ2-6, with no clear D. Trimming pared 1 base from V and 2 bases from J, leaving 7 bases between. The CDR3 covers 15 residues. In germline, CDR1 is SGHRS, CDR2 YFSETQ. The CDR3 loop is CASSLIQPGANVLTF. In DNA form, the CDR3 reads TGCGCCAGCAGCTTGATCCAACCTGGGGCCAACGTCCTGACTTTC.

The chain links TRBV7-9 to TRBJ2-7; TRBD1 aligns across 8 bases. Germline CDR1 SEHNR, CDR2 FQNEAQ (reference sequence). This CDR3 region has 15 residues. The J segment lost 3 bases and the V segment lost 4 bases, leaving 8 bases of the junction unmatched. The CDR3 coding sequence is TGTGCCAGCAGCTCCGGGACAGGCGCCGTCTACGAGCAGTACTTC. It yields the protein CASSSGTGAVYEQYF.

J is TRBJ1-1 and V is TRBV5-1; TRBD1 aligns across 9 bases. This CDR3 region has 15 residues. Germline V CDR1 and CDR2: SGHRS, YFSETQ. V shed 4 bases, J shed 0 bases, and the junction held 4 bases outside the gene matches. The CDR3 protein is CASSRGTGMNTEAFF. The CDR3 DNA is TGCGCCAGCAGCCGCGGGACAGGGATGAACACTGAAGCTTTCTTT.

V gene TRBV14 combines with J gene TRBJ1-1; 9 positions agree with TRBD1. From germline, CDR1 is SGHDN and CDR2 FVKESK. This CDR3 comprises 11 residues. J gave up 10 bases and V 4 bases, and 1 base lay outside the gene matches. Here the CDR3 reads CASSPGQGAFF. CDR3 in DNA: TGTGCCAGCAGCCCGGGACAGGGAGCTTTCTTT. Complete variable domain (other parts from reference TRBV14 and TRBJ1-1): EAGVTQFPSHSVIEKGQTVTLRCDPISGHDNLYWYRRVMGKEIKFLLHFVKESKQDESGMPNNRFLAERTGGTYSTLKVQPAELEDSGVYFCASSPGQGAFFGQGTRLTVV.

The rearrangement uses TRBV10-3 and TRBJ1-2; D may be TRBD1 (5 bases). The germline V gene has CDR1 ENHRY and CDR2 SYGVKD. Between the trimmed V and J ends, which lost 4 bases and 4 bases, there was a span of 22 bases. The CDR3 is 17 amino acids. The CDR3 coding sequence is TGTGCCATCAGTGGAGAAGAGAGACAGCTAATTCGCTATGGCTACACCTTC. Protein product: CAISGEERQLIRYGYTF.

This clonotype was counted many times. The CDR3 sequence: CASSQEGQGVANEKLFF. The CDR3 DNA reads TGTGCCAGCAGCCAAGAGGGGCAGGGTGTAGCTAATGAAAAACTGTTTTTT. V is TRBV4-2 and J is TRBJ1-4; a possible D gene is TRBD1 (5 bases). Germline V gene lookup returns CDR1 LGHNA and CDR2 YNFKEQ. This CDR3 region has 17 residues. Between the trimmed V and J ends, which lost 0 bases and 3 bases, there was a span of 14 bases.

The genes are TRBV20-1 and TRBJ1-2, with 10 bases that match TRBD1. The length of the CDR3 is 14 residues. Germline trimming cut 5 bases from V and 4 bases from J; bases unmatched to any gene: 7. CDR1 is DFQATT, CDR2 SNEGSKA, per germline (reference sequence). The CDR3 protein is CSAEGTGVTYGYTF. The DNA for the CDR3 is TGCAGTGCTGAGGGGACAGGGGTCACCTATGGCTACACCTTC.

Ten or more counts support this clonotype. The genes are TRBV6-5 and TRBJ1-1; unclear D gene. Trimming pared 1 base from V and 0 bases from J, leaving 6 bases between. This CDR3 has 14 residues. Per germline, CDR1 MNHEY and CDR2 SVGAGI. In nucleotides, the CDR3 is TGTGCCAGCAGTTACTGGGCCTTGAACACTGAAGCTTTCTTT. Its translation: CASSYWALNTEAFF.

This chain's CDR3 is CARTGLSYAFF. DNA of the CDR3: TGCGCCCGGACAGGGTTGAGTTATGCTTTCTTT. The chain combines TRBV10-2 with TRBJ1-1, with 8 bases matching TRBD1. The CDR3 runs to 11 residues. Germline-derived CDR1 and CDR2 are WSHSY and SAAADI. Losses at the gene ends were 11 bases for V and 11 bases for J; bases not matched to a gene: 10.

The chain carries TRBV15 and TRBJ2-5; D might be TRBD1 or TRBD2, each matching 5 bases. This CDR3 is 15 amino acids long. Trimming cost V 0 bases and J 2 bases, with 10 bases left between them. Per germline, CDR1 LNHNV and CDR2 YYDKDF (reference sequence). The CDR3 region has the DNA TGTGCCACCAGCAGAGATCCGGGGCGGCAAGAGACCCAGTACTTC. It yields the protein CATSRDPGRQETQYF.